In this sample, the clone carrying this TCR beta chain turned up many times. V lost 6 bases and J lost 7; bases outside the gene matches: 10. The CDR3 sequence is 14 residues long. CDR1 is MNHEY, CDR2 SVGEGT, per germline. TCRdb independently ran MiXCR on the RACE reads; one entry per CDR3 protein. The profile shows 95,000 or so distinct CDR3 sequences, about an eighth of them singletons. Specified time point: patch test 2, 6 weeks after DPC sensitization. Indicated treatment: therapeutic diphenylcyclopropenone sensitization with weekly scalp DPC. The source of the sample is a study of human T cells and chemical hapten exposure.

The clonotype originates from a woman between 40 and 55 years old with alopecia areata. Some clones in this sample may be carry-over from other donors' samples. The V call is TRBV6-2 or TRBV6-3, the J call TRBJ1-1; TRBD1 agrees at 8 bases. Sequencing used whole blood, obtained in connection with sensitization to the hapten diphenylcyclopropenone (DPC). The CDR3 DNA follows: TGTGCCAGCAGAACCGCCCAGGGGGCCGTTGAAGCTTTCTTT. Translated, it gives CASRTAQGAVEAFF.